The rows below give T cell receptor beta chains drawn from one sample of a study of T cell responses to AZD1222 COVID-19 vaccine. The repertoire was sequenced with immunoSEQ multiplex PCR; TCRdb's copy has only in-frame clones and lacks some. Among roughly 150,000 clones, about nine tenths were seen once, and the ten largest hold around 5%. The sample here was peripheral blood, taken on day 0 of AZD1222 vaccination. All receptors come from an adult in good health. Both conserved end residues are part of each CDR3. A D gene is named only where the DNA matches it firmly. Rows may omit the clone size; those that give it use once, few, many or a size class.

>TRBD1|TRBJ1-4|TRBV4-3|NA
TGCGCCAGCAGCCAAGATCGGACAGGCTACGAAAAACTGTTTTTT
CASSQDRTGYEKLFF
>TRBD2|TRBJ2-2|TRBV28|NA
TGTGCCAGCCGCTCGGGGGGAACGAACACCGGGGAGCTGTTTTTT
CASRSGGTNTGELFF
>NA|TRBJ1-2|TRBV7-2|NA
TGTGCCAGCAGCTTTAAGGGATCGTATGGCTACACCTTC
CASSFKGSYGYTF
>NA|TRBJ2-2|TRBV7-9|NA
TGTGCCAGCAGCCGTGATATAGGACGCACCGGGGAGCTGTTTTTT
CASSRDIGRTGELFF
>NA|TRBJ1-2|TRBV29-1|NA
TGCAGCGTTGGTTTGGTAGGGGGAATCTATGGCTACACCTTC
CSVGLVGGIYGYTF
>NA|TRBJ2-1|TRBV12-3/TRBV12-4|NA
TGTGCCAGCCGTAGAGGGGATATTGAGCAGTTCTTC
CASRRGDIEQFF
>NA|TRBJ2-3|TRBV15|NA
TGTGCCACCAGCAGGAGAGGTAGCACAGATACGCAGTATTTT
CATSRRGSTDTQYF
>NA|TRBJ1-5|TRBV7-2|NA
TGTGCCAGCAGCTTAGGGCCAGGGAAACAGCCCCAGCATTTT
CASSLGPGKQPQHF
>NA|TRBJ1-5|TRBV19|NA
TGTGCCAGTAGTACCCCACGGATGGGGCAGCCCCAGCATTTT
CASSTPRMGQPQHF
>NA|TRBJ2-6|TRBV10-2|NA
TGCGCCAGCAGTCCTGCCAACGTCCTGACTTTC
CASSPANVLTF
>NA|TRBJ1-6|TRBV5-1|NA
TGCGCCAGCAGCGCCCAGGGGCAACAAAACAATTCACCCCTCCACTTT
CASSAQGQQNNSPLHF
>NA|TRBJ2-3|TRBV24-1|NA
TGTGCCACCAGTGAATCCCACGGCGCGACAGATACGCAGTATTTT
CATSESHGATDTQYF
>NA|TRBJ1-5|TRBV27|NA
TGTGCCAGCAGTCCGCAGGAGTATAGCAATCAGCCCCAGCATTTT
CASSPQEYSNQPQHF
>NA|TRBJ2-2|TRBV9|NA
TGTGCCAGCAGCGGAGGTGGACGAAACGGGGAGCTGTTTTTT
CASSGGGRNGELFF
>NA|TRBJ1-5|TRBV27|few
TGTGCCAGCAGTTTTTCTGGGGGCAATCAGCCCCAGCATTTT
CASSFSGGNQPQHF
>TRBD2|TRBJ2-1|TRBV7-9|NA
TGTGCCAGCAGCGCCTTTCAGGGCGGGAGGGCCGAATCCTACAATGAGCAGTTCTTC
CASSAFQGGRAESYNEQFF
>NA|TRBJ2-1|TRBV11-2|NA
TGTGCCAGCAGCCCACCGGGACGCAGCGGTGAGCAGTTCTTC
CASSPPGRSGEQFF
>NA|TRBJ1-2|TRBV7-2|NA
TGTGCCAGCAGCTTACGGCCTCCTCGCTATGGCTACACCTTC
CASSLRPPRYGYTF
>TRBD2|TRBJ2-2|TRBV27|NA
TGTGGCGGGGGGGGCGGGGGGGCGAACACCGGGGAGCTGTTTTTT
CGGGGGGANTGELFF
>TRBD1|TRBJ1-3|TRBV18|NA
TGTGCCAGCTCACCTGTAGGACAGGGGGCACGGAACACCATATATTTT
CASSPVGQGARNTIYF
>TRBD1|TRBJ1-2|TRBV9|once
TGTGCCAGCAGCGCCCAGGGACAGGTCGGCTATGGCTACACCTTC
CASSAQGQVGYGYTF
>TRBD2|TRBJ2-1|TRBV6-4|NA
TGTGCCAGCAGTGACGACGGGACTAGCGGCAATGAGCAGTTCTTC
CASSDDGTSGNEQFF
>NA|TRBJ2-1|TRBV4-2|NA
TGTGCCAGCAGCCAGCGGAGGACTTACTATGAGCAGTTCTTC
CASSQRRTYYEQFF
>TRBD1|TRBJ2-6|TRBV9|once
TGTGCCAGCAGCGCCGGGACAGGGGGCAGTGGGGCCAACGTCCTGACTTTC
CASSAGTGGSGANVLTF
>NA|TRBJ2-5|TRBV11-2|NA
TGTGCCAGCAGACTCGCCGCACTCTCTCAAGAGACCCAGTACTTC
CASRLAALSQETQYF
>NA|TRBJ2-7|TRBV4-3|once
TGCGCCAGCAGCCAACTAAGCTCCTACGAGCAGTACTTC
CASSQLSSYEQYF
>TRBD1|TRBJ1-5|TRBV20-1|NA
TGCAGTGCTAGTACAGGGGGCTTTCAGCCCCAGCATTTT
CSASTGGFQPQHF
>TRBD2|TRBJ2-7|TRBV5-1|NA
TGCGCCAGCAGCTTAAATGGGCTAGCGGGATCTTTAGCCGAGCAGTACTTC
CASSLNGLAGSLAEQYF
>NA|TRBJ2-5|TRBV4-1|NA
TGCGCCAGCAGCCAGTATACAGGGACGAAAGAGACCCAGTACTTC
CASSQYTGTKETQYF
>TRBD1|TRBJ1-1|TRBV6-5|once
TGTGCCAGCATCCACAGGGGTGGTGGGAACACTGAAGCTTTCTTT
CASIHRGGGNTEAFF
>NA|TRBJ1-2|TRBV5-5|NA
TGTGCCAGCAGCTTGATAGGGGAAGGAGGCTACACCTTC
CASSLIGEGGYTF
>NA|TRBJ1-2|TRBV6-4|few
TGTGCCAGCAGTGACTCGGCGGAACAGGGACCCTACACCTTC
CASSDSAEQGPYTF
>NA|TRBJ1-1|TRBV27|NA
TGTGCCAGCAGTAGATTAGGCGGCAGATCGAACACTGAAGCTTTCTTT
CASSRLGGRSNTEAFF
>TRBD1|TRBJ1-6|TRBV6-4|NA
TGTGCCAGCAGAGACACAGGGGGCGGCGATAATTCACCCCTCCACTTT
CASRDTGGGDNSPLHF
>TRBD2|TRBJ2-1|TRBV3-1/TRBV3-2|NA
TGTGCCAGCAGCCCACTTCGGGGGGGGAATGAGCAGTTCTTC
CASSPLRGGNEQFF
>NA|TRBJ2-1|TRBV6-2/TRBV6-3|NA
TGTGCCAGCAGTAGAAGCTACAATGAGCAGTTCTTC
CASSRSYNEQFF
>NA|TRBJ2-3|TRBV30|NA
TGTGCCTGGAGTTTTGCAGGGGATACGCAGTATTTT
CAWSFAGDTQYF